This T cell receptor beta chain is from a study of blood T cell repertoires in COVID-19. Germline lookup yields CDR1 LGHDT and CDR2 YNNKEL (reference sequence). Trimming took 4 bases from V and 1 from J, leaving 13 bases between them. The CDR3 is 15 amino acids. Method: immunoSEQ multiplex PCR; TCRdb's copy keeps in-frame clones and lacks some. Of more than 200,000 clones listed, roughly 87% are singletons. This chain links TRBV3-1 (or the pseudogene TRBV3-2) with TRBJ1-1, with D possibly being TRBD1 (6 bases). Sequenced material: peripheral blood. The receptor was derived from a man aged 18 to 35 with active or convalescent COVID-19. CDR3 protein: CASSLPGHQNTEAFF. Written as DNA, the CDR3 is TGTGCCAGCAGCCTACCGGGACACCAGAACACTGAAGCTTTCTTT.